The present T cell receptor beta chain was sequenced within a study of T cells in Graves' hyperthyroidism and ophthalmopathy. Findings and caveats of the study: Median prediction lead before ophthalmopathy onset was 6 to 8 months with the model.

Amplification of TCR beta CDR3 regions was performed using RNA transcripts as template. Researchers ran a first-round RT-PCR on the TCR CDR3 using the HTBI primer set. From the multiplex PCR reads, TCRdb called clonotypes with MiXCR, one entry per CDR3 protein. The sample contains a few hundred thousand distinct CDR3 sequences, less than 25% of which appear only once. Stable hyperthyroidism: no ophthalmopathy progression over 18 months of follow-up. Disease duration under 2 months; hyperthyroidism patients were aged 18 to 65. About this clonotype: Its antigen remains unidentified.

Germline CDR1 reads SGHDN; CDR2 reads FVKESK. This CDR3 contains 16 residues. Trimming took off 0 bases at V and 7 bases at J, with 19 bases between the two ends. This receptor was obtained from a man younger than 35 with Graves' hyperthyroidism. The genes are TRBV14 and TRBJ2-7, with D perhaps TRBD2 (5 bases). Sequenced sample: blood. DNA of the CDR3: TGTGCCAGCAGCCAAGATTCGACTACTAAGAGTGGGGAGCAGTACTTC. Translation: CASSQDSTTKSGEQYF.